This T cell receptor beta chain was captured in a study of blood T cell repertoires in COVID-19. Overall study context: Sources were T cells, B-cell-depleted T cells, or PBMCs; the material itself was cDNA or gDNA.

The age range of participants was about 18 to 95 years, with residence in 20 to 25 US areas. Data came from immunoSEQ multiplex PCR; TCRdb stores just in-frame clones and leaves some out. Seen here are about 150,000 clones, about 85% observed once, and the top ten hold 8%. The sequence derives from a woman aged 45-59 years who had recovered from COVID-19. What was sequenced was PBMCs or T cells enriched from blood (not recorded which).

This CDR3 is CASSPGTFLSTDTQYF. CDR3 coding DNA: TGTGCCAGCAGTCCCGGGACATTTTTGAGCACAGATACGCAGTATTTT. The chain recombines TRBV27 with TRBJ2-3; perhaps TRBD1 as D (6 bases). CDR3 size: 16 residues. Germline lookup yields CDR1 MNHEY and CDR2 SMNVEV (reference sequence). V lost 5 bases and J 0 bases, leaving 15 bases between the germline ends.